A selection of T cell receptor beta chains follows, all from one sample in a study of blood T cell repertoires in COVID-19. Clones were read by immunoSEQ multiplex PCR, and TCRdb kept only the in-frame ones, dropping some. Counted here are about 14,000 clones, approximately 90% occurring once; the ten biggest clones make up 15% to 20%. Sequences were obtained from peripheral blood. The receptors derive from a human donor with active COVID-19. The donor label of this sample is uncertain. Each CDR3 is given with its conserved first and last residue. A D gene is named only where the DNA matches it firmly. The listing skips clone size in some rows; elsewhere it reads once, few, many or a size class.

>TRBJ2-5|NA|14|TRBV10-3|NA
CAISVGLTQETQYF
TGTGCCATCAGTGTCGGACTCACCCAAGAGACCCAGTACTTC
>TRBJ2-1|few|17|TRBV28|TRBD2
CASSSTSGAPTYNEQFF
TGTGCCAGCAGTTCTACTAGCGGGGCCCCTACCTACAATGAGCAGTTCTTC
>TRBJ2-2|NA|13|TRBV7-3|NA
CASSLIYPGELFF
TGTGCCAGCAGCTTAATCTACCCCGGGGAGCTGTTTTTT
>TRBJ2-5|NA|17|TRBV28|TRBD2
CASSLASGGIGGETQYF
TGTGCCAGCAGTTTAGCTAGCGGGGGGATAGGGGGAGAGACCCAGTACTTC
>TRBJ2-3|NA|15|TRBV11-3|NA
CASSLGTGETDTQYF
TGTGCCAGCAGCCTCGGGACTGGAGAAACAGATACGCAGTATTTT
>TRBJ2-3|NA|15|TRBV9|NA
CASSVGAGNTDTQYF
TGTGCCAGCAGCGTGGGGGCAGGGAACACAGATACGCAGTATTTT
>TRBJ2-3|NA|20|TRBV21-1|NA
CASSKLHLPWAGRNTDTQYF
TGTGCCAGCAGCAAATTACACTTGCCTTGGGCGGGACGTAACACAGATACGCAGTATTTT
>TRBJ1-1|NA|13|TRBV29-1|TRBD1
CSVGQGGVTEAFF
TGCAGCGTCGGACAGGGGGGGGTCACTGAAGCTTTCTTT
>TRBJ1-5|NA|18|TRBV16|TRBD1
CASSPHRDRKNRNQPQHF
TGTGCCAGCAGCCCCCACCGGGACAGAAAGAACCGCAATCAGCCCCAGCATTTT
>TRBJ2-3|NA|13|TRBV11-2|NA
CASTRGYTDTQYF
TGTGCCAGCACTCGGGGGTACACAGATACGCAGTATTTT
>TRBJ2-1|NA|14|TRBV27|NA
CASSRDTLGNEQFF
TGTGCCAGCAGCCGGGACACCCTCGGGAATGAGCAGTTCTTC
>TRBJ2-3|NA|15|TRBV3-1/TRBV3-2|TRBD2
CASSQPGLATDTQYF
TGTGCCAGCAGCCAACCGGGACTAGCTACAGATACGCAGTATTTT
>TRBJ2-5|NA|14|TRBV2|NA
CASSRRVGQETQYF
TGTGCCAGCAGTCGGCGGGTAGGACAAGAGACCCAGTACTTC
>TRBJ1-1|NA|12|TRBV7-9|NA
CASSVGGTEAFF
TGTGCCAGCAGTGTAGGGGGAACTGAAGCTTTCTTT
>TRBJ1-2|NA|12|TRBV30|TRBD1
CAWGQGAGGYTF
TGTGCCTGGGGACAGGGGGCCGGGGGCTACACCTTC
>TRBJ1-3|NA|14|TRBV5-1|NA
CASCRDTSGNTIYF
TGCGCCAGCTGCCGGGACACCTCTGGAAACACCATATATTTT
>TRBJ1-1|NA|13|TRBV5-1|NA
CASSLRGFGEAFF
TGCGCCAGCAGCTTACGGGGGTTCGGTGAAGCTTTCTTT
>TRBJ2-1|NA|15|TRBV2|TRBD2
CASSVGGGSYNEQFF
TGTGCCAGCAGTGTAGGCGGGGGGTCCTACAATGAGCAGTTCTTC
>TRBJ2-5|NA|17|TRBV15|NA
CATSRDQRLVRGETQYF
TGTGCCACCAGCAGAGATCAGCGACTAGTTCGTGGGGAGACCCAGTACTTC
>TRBJ1-1|NA|15|TRBV7-9|NA
CASSLKVRQATEAFF
TGTGCCAGCAGCTTAAAGGTCAGGCAGGCCACTGAAGCTTTCTTT
>TRBJ2-7|NA|15|TRBV5-4|NA
CASSLPSGTGYEQYF
TGTGCCAGCAGCCTTCCGAGCGGGACAGGCTACGAGCAGTACTTC
>TRBJ1-3|NA|15|TRBV19|NA
CASSRQRLSGNTIYF
TGTGCCAGTAGTAGACAGCGACTCTCTGGAAACACCATATATTTT
>TRBJ2-3|NA|15|TRBV9|TRBD2
CASNHLAGFTDTQYF
TGTGCCAGCAACCACCTAGCGGGGTTCACAGATACGCAGTATTTT
>TRBJ2-7|NA|13|TRBV6-5|NA
CASSYSEGVEQYF
TGTGCCAGCAGTTACTCGGAAGGGGTCGAGCAGTACTTC
>TRBJ2-5|NA|13|TRBV2|TRBD2
CASSGLAGETQYF
TGTGCCAGCAGTGGACTAGCGGGAGAGACCCAGTACTTC
>TRBJ1-3|NA|15|TRBV2|TRBD1
CASRLGQDSGNTIYF
TGTGCCAGCAGACTGGGACAGGACTCTGGAAACACCATATATTTT
>TRBJ1-2|NA|10|TRBV28|NA
CASGPYGYTF
TGTGCCAGCGGGCCTTATGGCTACACCTTC
>TRBJ2-1|NA|15|TRBV10-3|TRBD2
CAISEWTSDYNEQFF
TGTGCCATCAGTGAATGGACTAGCGACTACAATGAGCAGTTCTTC
>TRBJ1-2|NA|13|TRBV19|NA
CASREGGFYGYTF
TGTGCCAGTAGGGAAGGGGGTTTTTATGGCTACACCTTC
>TRBJ2-7|NA|13|TRBV6-1|NA
CASSEKAFSKQYF
TGTGCCAGCAGTGAAAAAGCGTTTTCCAAGCAGTACTTC
>TRBJ2-5|NA|13|TRBV12-3/TRBV12-4|NA
CASSLQGEETQYF
TGTGCCAGCAGTTTACAGGGCGAAGAGACCCAGTACTTC
>TRBJ2-2|once|14|TRBV18|TRBD1
CASSTGGNTGELFF
TGTGCCAGCTCTACAGGGGGCAACACCGGGGAGCTGTTTTTT
>TRBJ2-6|NA|16|TRBV6-4|NA
CASSESGVSGANVLTF
TGTGCCAGCAGTGAGTCGGGGGTCTCTGGGGCCAACGTCCTGACTTTC
>TRBJ1-5|NA|14|TRBV5-1|NA
CASSLAGGYQPQHF
TGCGCCAGCAGCTTGGCCGGCGGCTATCAGCCCCAGCATTTT
>TRBJ2-3|NA|14|TRBV5-1|TRBD1
CASNEGASTDTQYF
TGCGCCAGCAACGAGGGGGCCAGCACAGATACGCAGTATTTT
>TRBJ2-7|NA|15|TRBV6-5|TRBD1
CASSVKRGQGYEQYF
TGTGCCAGCAGCGTAAAGAGGGGGCAGGGCTACGAGCAGTACTTC
>TRBJ1-6|NA|16|TRBV9|TRBD1
CASSPGTGKPASPLHF
TGTGCCAGCAGCCCCGGGACAGGAAAGCCCGCGTCACCCCTCCACTTT
>TRBJ1-2|NA|17|TRBV4-1|TRBD1
CASSQPTGTAYFYGYTF
TGCGCCAGCAGCCAACCAACCGGGACAGCATATTTCTATGGCTACACCTTC
>TRBJ2-7|NA|13|TRBV5-1|NA
CASRHRDNYEQYF
TGCGCCAGCCGACACCGGGACAACTACGAGCAGTACTTC
>TRBJ1-2|NA|13|TRBV29-1|NA
CSVEGGNPYGYTF
TGCAGCGTGGAGGGAGGGAATCCCTATGGCTACACCTTC
>TRBJ2-5|NA|13|TRBV2|NA
CASSGVSIETQYF
TGTGCCAGCAGTGGAGTGTCTATAGAGACCCAGTACTTC
>TRBJ2-2|NA|15|TRBV3-1/TRBV3-2|TRBD2
CASSQPLAGTGELFF
TGTGCCAGCAGCCAACCCTTAGCGGGAACCGGGGAGCTGTTTTTT
>TRBJ1-2|few|17|TRBV20-1|NA
CSASPVFLDSVFYGYTF
TGCAGTGCTAGTCCCGTATTTTTAGACTCCGTCTTCTATGGCTACACCTTC
>TRBJ2-1|NA|17|TRBV4-3|NA
CASSQVREALGGNEQFF
TGCGCCAGCAGCCAAGTTCGCGAGGCGCTAGGAGGGAATGAGCAGTTCTTC
>TRBJ1-1|NA|15|TRBV6-5|NA
CASSFGLGRDTEAFF
TGTGCCAGCAGTTTTGGCCTCGGCAGGGACACTGAAGCTTTCTTT
>TRBJ1-5|once|17|TRBV2|TRBD1
CASTPGQGQKGAQPQHF
TGTGCCAGCACTCCGGGACAGGGCCAAAAAGGTGCTCAGCCCCAGCATTTT
>TRBJ2-7|once|15|TRBV7-9|TRBD1
CASSEGTADSYEQYF
TGTGCCAGCAGCGAAGGGACAGCCGACTCCTACGAGCAGTACTTC
>TRBJ2-5|NA|12|TRBV10-2|TRBD1
CATTGAQETQYF
TGCGCCACCACAGGGGCCCAAGAGACCCAGTACTTC
>TRBJ2-7|NA|13|TRBV18|TRBD1
CASSRDSLDEQYF
TGTGCCAGCTCACGGGACAGTCTGGACGAGCAGTACTTC
>TRBJ2-7|NA|14|TRBV11-1|NA
CASAKRVTSYEQYF
TGTGCCAGCGCAAAGAGGGTGACCTCCTACGAGCAGTACTTC
>TRBJ2-7|NA|14|TRBV7-8|TRBD2
CASSRTSGPYEQYF
TGTGCCAGCAGCCGGACTAGCGGACCCTACGAGCAGTACTTC
>TRBJ2-7|NA|17|TRBV29-1|TRBD1
CSVPQRYRDRETYEQYF
TGCAGCGTCCCCCAGCGGTACCGGGACAGGGAAACCTACGAGCAGTACTTC
>TRBJ2-3|once|13|TRBV6-2/TRBV6-3|NA
CASSYDYTDTQYF
TGTGCCAGCAGTTATGACTACACAGATACGCAGTATTTT
>TRBJ1-1|NA|12|TRBV13|NA
CASSVKNIEAFF
TGTGCCAGCAGCGTAAAAAACATCGAAGCTTTCTTT
>TRBJ1-4|NA|16|TRBV11-2|NA
CASSLEPGATNEKLFF
TGTGCCAGCAGCTTAGAACCAGGGGCCACTAATGAAAAACTGTTTTTT
>TRBJ2-1|NA|16|TRBV18|TRBD1
CASSPVQGRTYNEQFF
TGTGCCAGCTCACCAGTACAGGGGCGCACCTACAATGAGCAGTTCTTC